The sequence of this T cell receptor (beta chain) was determined in a study of T cells in Graves' hyperthyroidism and ophthalmopathy. What was amplified from RNA transcripts were TCR beta CDR3 regions. First-round RT-PCR with HTBI primers amplified the TCR CDR3 region. TCRdb re-called the multiplex PCR reads through MiXCR, storing one row per CDR3 protein. The profile shows under 700,000 distinct CDR3 sequences, around 15% of them singletons. Many counts were recorded for this clonotype. CDR1 and CDR2 from the germline V gene are GTSNPN and SVGIG (reference sequence). The CDR3 spans 12 residues. Trimming removed 2 bases from V and 2 bases from J, with 7 bases in between.

The receptor's source is a young woman with Graves' hyperthyroidism. Sequenced input: blood. This chain connects TRBV30 to TRBJ2-7; D perhaps matches TRBD2 (5 bases). CDR3 nucleotides: TGTGCCTGGAGTACGGGAACCTACGAGCAGTACTTC. Translating it yields CAWSTGTYEQYF.